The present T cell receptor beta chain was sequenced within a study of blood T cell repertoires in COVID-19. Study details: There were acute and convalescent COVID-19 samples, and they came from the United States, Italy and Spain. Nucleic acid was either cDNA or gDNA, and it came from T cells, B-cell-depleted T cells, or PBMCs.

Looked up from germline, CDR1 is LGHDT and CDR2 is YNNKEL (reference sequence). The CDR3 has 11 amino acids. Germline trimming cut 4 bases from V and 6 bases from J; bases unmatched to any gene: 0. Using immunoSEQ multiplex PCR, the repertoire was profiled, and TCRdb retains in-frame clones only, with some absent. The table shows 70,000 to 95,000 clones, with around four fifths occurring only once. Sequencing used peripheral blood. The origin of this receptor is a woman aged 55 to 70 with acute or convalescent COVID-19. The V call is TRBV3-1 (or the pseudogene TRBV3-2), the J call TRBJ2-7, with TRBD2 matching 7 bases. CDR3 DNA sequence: TGTGCCAGCAGCCGCGGGGGCGAGCAGTACTTC. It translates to CASSRGGEQYF.